Only a few counts were recorded for the clone carrying this TCR beta chain. Its antigen is as yet unknown. Assay used: immunoSEQ multiplex PCR; TCRdb lists only in-frame clones, some missing. Here the sample spans around 78,000 clones, roughly 90% being singletons. This entry belongs to a study of Tregs in tolerant kidney transplant recipients. Findings of the study overall: No direct test of biological reproducibility was done here. Expanding Tregs on activated donor B cells appeared to best identify donor-specific TCRbeta clones.

The germline V and J ends were trimmed by 2 bases and 1 base, with 12 bases remaining between them. From germline, CDR1 is MNHNS and CDR2 SASEGT. The CDR3 totals 15 residues. The receptor was derived from a human donor who received a combined kidney and bone marrow transplant. The rearrangement links TRBV6-1 to TRBJ2-7, with a tentative D call TRBD2 (5 bases). Here the sequenced sample was Tregs from blood, taken before the transplant. CDR3 protein: CASSELVRRSYEQYF. The CDR3 DNA reads as TGTGCCAGCAGTGAATTGGTGCGGAGGTCCTACGAGCAGTACTTC.